This TCR beta chain is drawn from a study of OX40 agonist ivuxolimab in advanced cancers. Produced via immunoSEQ multiplex PCR; TCRdb's table is partial and in-frame only. The sample carries 65,000 to 75,000 clones, approximately 84% recorded once. The receptor was isolated from an adult with an advanced solid tumor such as melanoma, head and neck, liver or kidney cancer. Sample: CD4+ or CD8+ T cells sorted from blood, taken in a trial of the OX40 agonist ivuxolimab.

The CDR3 protein is CASRGPYEQFF. Here the CDR3 DNA reads TGTGCCAGCAGAGGGCCGTATGAGCAGTTCTTC. V and J are TRBV7-9 and TRBJ2-1, with D uncertain. The germline gives CDR1 SEHNR, CDR2 FQNEAQ (reference sequence). The CDR3 is 11 amino acids. V lost 6 bases and J 8 bases, leaving 8 bases between the germline ends.